This T cell receptor (beta chain) was sequenced in a study of beta chain features in type 1 diabetes. Study-level points and caveats: Whether TCRB rearrangement is influenced by HLA type was left unresolved in this analysis. There was a moderate but significant shortening of TCRB CDR3s in all four CD4+ subsets of Type 1 diabetes patients.

Expressed TCRB transcripts were sequenced, since all the RNA that had been isolated was reverse transcribed. Clones were sequenced by immunoSEQ multiplex PCR, and TCRdb holds only the in-frame ones, with some missing. The sample has about 340,000 clones, 9.3% seen once. With respect to this clone: What it recognizes is unknown.

Germline loops: CDR1 SGHAT, CDR2 FQNNGV. Trimming at V came to 3 bases and at J to 1 base, leaving 3 bases not matched to a gene. This CDR3 is built from 15 residues. The gene calls are TRBV11-2 and TRBJ2-1, with 7 bases matching TRBD2. The TCR originated in a young man with type 1 diabetes. Specimen: central memory CD4+ T cells from blood. CDR3 residues: CASSFSGGSYNEQFF. The CDR3 DNA reads TGTGCCAGCAGCTTCTCGGGGGGTTCCTACAATGAGCAGTTCTTC.